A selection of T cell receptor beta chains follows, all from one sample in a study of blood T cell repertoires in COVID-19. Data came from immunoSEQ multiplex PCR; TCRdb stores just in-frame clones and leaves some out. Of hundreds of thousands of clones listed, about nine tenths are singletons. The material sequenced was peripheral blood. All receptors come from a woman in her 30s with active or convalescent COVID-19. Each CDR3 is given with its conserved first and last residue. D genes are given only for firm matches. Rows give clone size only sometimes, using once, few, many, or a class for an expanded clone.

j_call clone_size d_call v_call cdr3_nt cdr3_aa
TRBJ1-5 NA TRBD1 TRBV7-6 TGTGCCAGCAGCTTAGGCTACCGGGACAGAGATAGCAATCAGCCCCAGCATTTT CASSLGYRDRDSNQPQHF
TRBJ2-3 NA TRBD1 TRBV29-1 TGCAGCGTTCCGGACAGGGGTGGGGCAGATACGCAGTATTTT CSVPDRGGADTQYF
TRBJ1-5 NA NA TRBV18 TGTGCCAGCTCACCTCCAGGTCTGAGCAATCAGCCCCAGCATTTT CASSPPGLSNQPQHF
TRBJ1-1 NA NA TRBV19 TGTGCCAGTAGTATCCACCAACCGAGCACTGAAGCTTTCTTT CASSIHQPSTEAFF
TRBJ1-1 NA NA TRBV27 TGTGCCAGCAGTTTCCAGGGGTCGAGCACTGAAGCTTTCTTT CASSFQGSSTEAFF
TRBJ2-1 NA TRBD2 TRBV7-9 TGTGCCAGCCAGTCGGTCGGGACTACCTTCTTGGATGAGCAGTTCTTC CASQSVGTTFLDEQFF
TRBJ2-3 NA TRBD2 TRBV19 TGTGCCAGTAGTAGCGGGAGTGGGACAGATACGCAGTATTTT CASSSGSGTDTQYF
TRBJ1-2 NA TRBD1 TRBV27 TGTGCCAGCAGCATCCTCCCTCCGGGACAGGGATTTGGCTACACCTTC CASSILPPGQGFGYTF
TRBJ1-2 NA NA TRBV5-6 TGTGCCAGCAGCTTGGGTGGGGGCGGCTACACCTTC CASSLGGGGYTF
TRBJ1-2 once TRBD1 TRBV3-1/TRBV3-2 TGTGCCAGCAGCCAGGAAGGGACAGCTAACTATGGCTACACCTTC CASSQEGTANYGYTF
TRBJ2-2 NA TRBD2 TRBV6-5 TGTGCCAGCTGTAGCGGGGGAGCGAACACCGGGGAGCTGTTTTTT CASCSGGANTGELFF
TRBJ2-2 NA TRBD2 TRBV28 TGTGCCAGCAGTTTCGGCCTAGCGGGCCCGAACACCGGGGAGCTGTTTTTT CASSFGLAGPNTGELFF